The rows below give T cell receptor beta chains drawn from one sample of a study of blood T cell repertoires in COVID-19. Sequencing was performed with immunoSEQ multiplex PCR; in TCRdb, only in-frame clones are kept and a portion is missing. The sample carries a few hundred thousand clones, roughly four fifths recorded once. Sample: PBMCs or T cells enriched from blood (not recorded which). The receptors derive from a woman aged 50 to 60 who had recovered from COVID-19. CDR3s include the opening cysteine and the closing phenylalanine or tryptophan. D genes are given only for firm matches. A clone size is listed for some rows: how often the clone was seen (once, few, many), or a class if it is expanded.

v_gene	d_gene	j_gene	abundance	CDR3nt	CDR3aa
TRBV7-9	.	TRBJ1-4	.	TGTGCCAGCAGCTTGGCAGGGGTAACTAATGAAAAACTGTTTTTT	CASSLAGVTNEKLFF
TRBV9	TRBD2	TRBJ2-3	once	TGTGCCAGCACCCGTGGGGCGGGGGGAAGCACAGATACGCAGTATTTT	CASTRGAGGSTDTQYF
TRBV27	.	TRBJ2-3	.	TGTGCCAGCAGTTTTATCGGGAAAAACACAGATACGCAGTATTTT	CASSFIGKNTDTQYF
TRBV5-8	.	TRBJ1-2	.	TGTGCCAGCAGCTTGGACCGGGGAGGATATGGCTACACCTTC	CASSLDRGGYGYTF
TRBV19	TRBD1	TRBJ2-1	.	TGTGCCAGTAGTATAGACCAGGGGGCTGGCAATGAGCAGTTCTTC	CASSIDQGAGNEQFF
TRBV9	TRBD1	TRBJ1-1	.	TGTGCCAGCAGCATGCTTGTTGGGACAGGGTACATGAACACTGAAGCTTTCTTT	CASSMLVGTGYMNTEAFF
TRBV5-6	.	TRBJ1-3	few	TGTGCCAGCAGCTTGGGGCAGGGAAACACCATATATTTT	CASSLGQGNTIYF
TRBV7-9	TRBD1	TRBJ2-2	.	TGTGCCAGCAGCTTACAGGGGGCCGGGGAGCTGTTTTTT	CASSLQGAGELFF
TRBV6-1	TRBD2	TRBJ2-2	.	TGTGCCAGCAATGAAGCGGGGGGGCCGAACACCGGGGAGCTGTTTTTT	CASNEAGGPNTGELFF
TRBV5-5	.	TRBJ2-3	.	TGTGCCAGCAGCTTTTTATGGCCCACAGATACGCAGTATTTT	CASSFLWPTDTQYF
TRBV18	TRBD1	TRBJ1-3	few	TGTGCCAGCTCACCGATGGGACAGGGGGCCGGAAACACCATATATTTT	CASSPMGQGAGNTIYF
TRBV9	TRBD1	TRBJ2-2	.	TGTGCCAGCAGCGGGGGACAGCGGAACACCGGGGAGCTGTTTTTT	CASSGGQRNTGELFF
TRBV5-4	TRBD1	TRBJ1-2	.	TGTGCCAGCAGCGGGCGAGGACCGGGACAGATAAAGGGCTACACCTTC	CASSGRGPGQIKGYTF
TRBV30	.	TRBJ1-6	.	TGTGCCTGGAGAACAGGGCTGAATTCACCCCTCCACTTT	CAWRTGLNSPLHF
TRBV15	.	TRBJ1-1	few	TGTGCCACCAGCAGAGGCAACAGGGAAGCTTTCTTT	CATSRGNREAFF
TRBV19	.	TRBJ1-2	.	TGTGCCAGTAGTCCAGGACAGACCCACTATGGCTACACCTTC	CASSPGQTHYGYTF
TRBV3-1/TRBV3-2	.	TRBJ1-1	.	TGTGCCAGCAGCCTCGGGAGCAGGAACACTGAAGCTTTCTTT	CASSLGSRNTEAFF
TRBV5-1	.	TRBJ2-1	few	TGCGCCAGCAGTTATACTAGCTACAATGAGCAGTTCTTC	CASSYTSYNEQFF
TRBV2	TRBD1	TRBJ2-1	.	TGTGCCAGCAGCAAGACAGGGGGAAGCAATGAGCAGTTCTTC	CASSKTGGSNEQFF
TRBV5-4	TRBD1	TRBJ2-7	.	TGTGCCAGCAGCCCACCGGGACAGACGTCCTACGAGCAGTACTTC	CASSPPGQTSYEQYF
TRBV6-5	TRBD2	TRBJ2-3	.	TGTGCCAGCAGTACGGGACTAGCGGCAGATACGCAGTATTTT	CASSTGLAADTQYF
TRBV30	TRBD1	TRBJ1-5	.	TGTGCCTGGAGCGGGACAGGGGGTTTTCAGCCCCAGCATTTT	CAWSGTGGFQPQHF
TRBV3-1/TRBV3-2	.	TRBJ2-3	.	TGTGCCAGCAGCCAAGATGATGCACTAACCTATAGTGGAGATACGCAGTATTTT	CASSQDDALTYSGDTQYF
TRBV4-1	.	TRBJ2-3	.	TGCGCCAGCAGCCAGGAACTTTCGGGGAGAGTCTCCTTCACAGATACGCAGTATTTT	CASSQELSGRVSFTDTQYF
TRBV2	.	TRBJ2-2	few	TGTGCCAGCAGTGAGTCGGGTGGGAACACCGGGGAGCTGTTTTTT	CASSESGGNTGELFF
TRBV5-1	.	TRBJ2-3	.	TGCGCCAGCAGCCCTGAGTTGAACACAGATACGCAGTATTTT	CASSPELNTDTQYF
TRBV2	.	TRBJ1-1	.	TGTGCCAGCAGCGCAACCGCGGGACTGACTAACACTGAAGCTTTCTTT	CASSATAGLTNTEAFF
TRBV7-8	TRBD2	TRBJ2-3	.	TGTGCCAGCAGCTCAAATAGCGGGGGGATAATCAGCAATACGCAGTATTTT	CASSSNSGGIISNTQYF
TRBV7-2	TRBD1	TRBJ1-2	.	TGTGCCAGCAGGCAAAACAGGGGGGACTATGGCTACACCTTC	CASRQNRGDYGYTF
TRBV4-1	TRBD1	TRBJ1-1	.	TGCGCCAGCAGCCAAGAAGGGATAGGGGGCGGAGTTGAAGCTTTCTTT	CASSQEGIGGGVEAFF
TRBV6-2/TRBV6-3	TRBD2	TRBJ2-3	.	TGTGCCAGCAGCGGGCTGGGACTACAGAGGGGTACGCAGTATTTT	CASSGLGLQRGTQYF
TRBV29-1	.	TRBJ2-7	.	TGCAGCGTTGAAACCGGGGGATACGAGCAGTACTTC	CSVETGGYEQYF
TRBV27	.	TRBJ2-3	.	TGTGCCAGCTCTGAATTTGAGACGCAGTATTTT	CASSEFETQYF
TRBV27	TRBD1	TRBJ2-3	.	TGTGCCAGCAGTTTATCTTCTGACAGGGCAGATACGCAGTATTTT	CASSLSSDRADTQYF
TRBV29-1	.	TRBJ1-2	.	TGCAGCGTTGACCGAGCCCGGGACACATCTAACTATGGCTACACCTTC	CSVDRARDTSNYGYTF
TRBV20-1	TRBD1	TRBJ1-6	.	TGCAGTGCTAGTAAGGGGGCCTTAAATTCACCCCTCCACTTT	CSASKGALNSPLHF
TRBV6-5	TRBD1	TRBJ1-2	.	TGTGCCAGCAGCACCGGGACAGGGGGCAACTATGGCTACACCTTC	CASSTGTGGNYGYTF
TRBV9	TRBD2	TRBJ2-3	.	TGTGCCAGCGGCGGGGCGGGAGCCCAGGCGGATACGCAGTATTTT	CASGGAGAQADTQYF
TRBV5-1	TRBD2	TRBJ2-3	.	TGCGCCAGCAGCCGCCAACTAGCGACTAGCACAGATACGCAGTATTTT	CASSRQLATSTDTQYF
TRBV5-5	.	TRBJ1-1	.	TGTGCCAGCGTCTACGGGGGGCGAGATACTGAAGCTTTCTTT	CASVYGGRDTEAFF
TRBV18	TRBD1	TRBJ1-1	.	TGTGCCAGCTCACCTCTAGGGGGCGGACAGATTGAAGCTTTCTTT	CASSPLGGGQIEAFF
TRBV4-2	.	TRBJ2-2	once	TGTGCCAGCAGCCAAGATGAAACGGGTGGCACCGGGGAGCTGTTTTTT	CASSQDETGGTGELFF
TRBV19	.	TRBJ2-4	once	TGTGCTAGTAGTCTCGGACTGACGCGGGTCCTAAACATTCAGTACTTC	CASSLGLTRVLNIQYF
TRBV15	TRBD1	TRBJ1-1	.	TGTGCCACCAGCGGAGAGGGGCTACAGGGGCGGCTGGGTACTGAAGCTTTCTTT	CATSGEGLQGRLGTEAFF
TRBV19	.	TRBJ1-2	.	TGTGCCAGTAGCAATGAGCAGGGACTCGGAGGCTACACCTTC	CASSNEQGLGGYTF
TRBV27	TRBD1	TRBJ1-6	.	TGTGCCAGCAGGGGGACAGGGGGCTTCCATAATTCACCCCTCCACTTT	CASRGTGGFHNSPLHF
TRBV7-9	.	TRBJ2-5	.	TGTGCCAGCAACCACTTAACGAGGGACACCATACGGGAGACCCAGTACTTC	CASNHLTRDTIRETQYF
TRBV6-2/TRBV6-3	.	TRBJ1-1	.	TGTGCCAGCAGTTACTCGGGGGGGGGAGAAGCTTTCTTT	CASSYSGGGEAFF
TRBV7-3	.	TRBJ1-1	.	TGTGCCAGCAGCCCCGGGGAGAACACTGAAGCTTTCTTT	CASSPGENTEAFF
TRBV3-1/TRBV3-2	TRBD2	TRBJ2-5	once	TGTGCCAGCAGCCCACTAGCGGCCCAAGAGACCCAGTACTTC	CASSPLAAQETQYF
TRBV6-2/TRBV6-3	TRBD1	TRBJ2-3	.	TGTGCCAGCAGTTACGCATACGGCATGACAGGGCCAGATACGCAGTATTTT	CASSYAYGMTGPDTQYF
TRBV5-4	.	TRBJ1-1	.	TGTGCCAGCAGCTCCTCAACAAGACAGAGTGAAGCTTTCTTT	CASSSSTRQSEAFF
TRBV7-9	TRBD2	TRBJ2-7	.	TGTGCCAGCAGCTCAGCGAGCGGGGGACTCCGCGACGAGCAGTACTTC	CASSSASGGLRDEQYF
TRBV19	TRBD1	TRBJ2-2	few	TGTGCCAGTAGCATGACAGGGGACACCGGGGAGCTGTTTTTT	CASSMTGDTGELFF
TRBV19	.	TRBJ1-2	.	TGTGCCAGTAGTATTTTGCTCGACAGGAAGAACTATGGCTACACCTTC	CASSILLDRKNYGYTF
TRBV7-9	TRBD1	TRBJ1-4	.	TGTGCCAGCAGCTTAACCCAGGGGGCTGGGGAAAAACTGTTTTTT	CASSLTQGAGEKLFF
TRBV3-1/TRBV3-2	.	TRBJ1-6	.	TGTGCCAGCGAAAAGGGGGGGGCAGATAATTCACCCCTCCACTTT	CASEKGGADNSPLHF
TRBV13	TRBD2	TRBJ2-1	once	TGTGCCAGCAGCCAAGGGACTAGCCGATACTACAATGAGCAGTTCTTC	CASSQGTSRYYNEQFF
TRBV13	TRBD1	TRBJ2-7	once	TGTGCCAGCAGCGCAGACAGGGGCTTCCGCGAGCAGTACTTC	CASSADRGFREQYF
TRBV6-2/TRBV6-3	.	TRBJ2-7	.	TGTGCCAGCAGTTACCGGTTTTGGGAGCAGTACTTC	CASSYRFWEQYF